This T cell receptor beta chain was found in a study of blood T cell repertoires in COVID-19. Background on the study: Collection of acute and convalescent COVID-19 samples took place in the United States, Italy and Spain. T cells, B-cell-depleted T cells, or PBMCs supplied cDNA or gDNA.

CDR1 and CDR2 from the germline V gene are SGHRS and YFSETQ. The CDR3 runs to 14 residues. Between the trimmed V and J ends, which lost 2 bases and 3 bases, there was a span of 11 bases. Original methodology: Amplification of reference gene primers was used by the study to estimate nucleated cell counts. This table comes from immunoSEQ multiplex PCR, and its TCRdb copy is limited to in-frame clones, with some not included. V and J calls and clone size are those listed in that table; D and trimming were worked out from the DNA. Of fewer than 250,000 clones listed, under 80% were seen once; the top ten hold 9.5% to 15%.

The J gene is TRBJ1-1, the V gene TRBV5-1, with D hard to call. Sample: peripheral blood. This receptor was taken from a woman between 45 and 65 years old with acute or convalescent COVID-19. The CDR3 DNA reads TGCGCCAGCAGCTTTGCCGGCGGGGACACTGAAGCTTTCTTT. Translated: CASSFAGGDTEAFF.